A selection of T cell receptor beta chains follows, all from one sample in a study of glioma-infiltrating T cells after dendritic cell vaccination. Assay used: immunoSEQ multiplex PCR; TCRdb lists only in-frame clones, some missing. This sample has over 70,000 clones, with roughly four fifths found just once. The sequenced sample was blood, obtained before dendritic cell vaccination. The source is a human donor with glioblastoma. Each CDR3 is given without its conserved first and last residue. Fields, in order: CDR3 protein, V gene, J gene, CDR3 length.

cdr3_aa: ASSPSASANTGELF; v_call: TRBV18; j_call: TRBJ2-2; cdr3_length: 14
cdr3_aa: ASQGQGAGGYT; v_call: TRBV2; j_call: TRBJ1-2; cdr3_length: 11
cdr3_aa: ASSLGPQGQF; v_call: TRBV5-6; j_call: TRBJ2-1; cdr3_length: 10
cdr3_aa: ASSLESGYEQY; v_call: TRBV7-2; j_call: TRBJ2-7; cdr3_length: 11
cdr3_aa: ASSQGGGREY; v_call: TRBV6-5; j_call: TRBJ2-3; cdr3_length: 10
cdr3_aa: ATSRDHNGHGYT; v_call: TRBV15; j_call: TRBJ1-2; cdr3_length: 12
cdr3_aa: ASSPGLEQF; v_call: TRBV14; j_call: TRBJ2-1; cdr3_length: 9
cdr3_aa: ASSHKERGKVEQY; v_call: TRBV14; j_call: TRBJ2-7; cdr3_length: 13
cdr3_aa: ASSPGQGAYDTQY; v_call: TRBV5-6; j_call: TRBJ2-3; cdr3_length: 13
cdr3_aa: ASSLNSGIETQY; v_call: TRBV6-6; j_call: TRBJ2-5; cdr3_length: 12
cdr3_aa: ASSPPPGGQY; v_call: TRBV28; j_call: TRBJ2-7; cdr3_length: 10
cdr3_aa: ASRRIDRGQTEAF; v_call: TRBV2; j_call: TRBJ1-1; cdr3_length: 13
cdr3_aa: ASSIVWQEDYGYT; v_call: TRBV19; j_call: TRBJ1-2; cdr3_length: 13
cdr3_aa: ASSPRGGVSNEQF; v_call: TRBV9; j_call: TRBJ2-1; cdr3_length: 13
cdr3_aa: ASSVRGTGGAGVGETQY; v_call: TRBV5-1; j_call: TRBJ2-5; cdr3_length: 17
cdr3_aa: ASSREGSYNSPLH; v_call: TRBV5-1; j_call: TRBJ1-6; cdr3_length: 13
cdr3_aa: ASSWGLALGGELF; v_call: TRBV6-5; j_call: TRBJ2-2; cdr3_length: 13
cdr3_aa: ASSPPHGASGNTIY; v_call: TRBV18; j_call: TRBJ1-3; cdr3_length: 14
cdr3_aa: ASSSSAGGSIY; v_call: TRBV7-9; j_call: TRBJ1-3; cdr3_length: 11
cdr3_aa: ASSSRWRNTEAF; v_call: TRBV5-6; j_call: TRBJ1-1; cdr3_length: 12
cdr3_aa: ASSLEGAVQGDTGELF; v_call: TRBV5-1; j_call: TRBJ2-2; cdr3_length: 16